This record looks at one TCR beta chain sequence and its context. RNA was extracted and reverse transcribed into cDNA as the sequencing template. The repertoire was sequenced with immunoSEQ multiplex PCR; TCRdb's copy has only in-frame clones and lacks some. Altogether 89,000 or so clones are present, about 53% being singletons, with the ten largest covering approximately 5.7%. This sample is drawn from a study of CD8+ T cells in alopecia areata. This CDR3 comprises 14 residues. With V trimmed by 6 bases and J by 0 bases, 3 bases remained unmatched. Per germline, CDR1 SGHDT and CDR2 YYEEEE. The sequencing sample was made of NKG2D-high CD8+ T cells sorted from blood. The TCR comes from a human donor with alopecia areata. This chain uses TRBV5-6 with TRBJ2-1, with 7 bases matching TRBD2. DNA of the CDR3: TGTGCCAGCATCTGGGGGGGCTCCTACAATGAGCAGTTCTTC. Its protein product is CASIWGGSYNEQFF. Full variable domain (rest looked up from reference TRBV5-6 and TRBJ2-1): DAGVTQSPTHLIKTRGQQVTLRCSPKSGHDTVSWYQQALGQGPQFIFQYYEEEERQRGNFPDRFSGHQFPNYSSELNVNALLLGDSALYLCASIWGGSYNEQFFGPGTRLTVL.